Shown below are 13 T cell receptor beta chains from a single sample sequenced in a study of T cell responses to AZD1222 COVID-19 vaccine. TCRdb's table, derived via immunoSEQ multiplex PCR, lists solely in-frame clones and lacks some. The sample has over 100,000 clones, over 90% seen once; the top ten hold approximately 1.6%. The sample consisted of peripheral blood, taken on day 0 of AZD1222 vaccination. All receptors derive from an adult in good health.

This rearrangement joins TRBV30 to TRBJ1-1; D gene uncertain. V shed 3 bases and J shed 0 bases, with 11 bases lying between them. Germline CDR1 GTSNPN, CDR2 SVGIG (reference sequence). This CDR3 contains 14 residues. The CDR3 is CAWSRGDMNTEAFF. The CDR3 coding sequence is TGTGCCTGGAGCCGTGGGGATATGAACACTGAAGCTTTCTTT.

The gene calls are TRBV19 and TRBJ1-1; D is possibly TRBD1 (5 bases). V gave up 6 bases and J gave up 1 base, with 15 bases separating them. The CDR3 loop spans 15 amino acids. Germline lookup yields CDR1 LNHDA and CDR2 SQIVND (reference sequence). CDR3 DNA: TGTGCCAGTAGCCCTGGTGGGGGGTGGAACACTGAAGCTTTCTTT. Residues: CASSPGGGWNTEAFF.

The rearrangement joins TRBV5-1 to TRBJ2-7; D is unresolved. Trimming removed 0 bases from V and 0 bases from J, with 7 bases in between. There are 14 residues in the CDR3. From germline, CDR1 is SGHRS and CDR2 YFSETQ. CDR3 coding DNA: TGCGCCAGCAGCTTGGGACACCACTCCTACGAGCAGTACTTC. It codes for CASSLGHHSYEQYF.

This sequence joins TRBV10-1 and TRBJ1-3; D not resolved. The length of the CDR3 is 15 residues. Germline CDR1 and CDR2: WNHNN and SYGVQD (reference sequence). The V end lost 5 bases, the J end lost 3 bases, and 14 bases lay between the germline ends. CDR3 DNA sequence: TGCGCCAGCAGTCCGGTAACCAGGAATGGAAACACCATATATTTT. Translated, it gives CASSPVTRNGNTIYF.

This chain connects TRBV7-2 to TRBJ1-2; D is uncertain. The CDR3 has 14 amino acids. Germline V gene lookup returns CDR1 SGHTA and CDR2 FQGNSA. Trimming cost V 5 bases and J 4 bases, with 14 bases left between them. CDR3 bases: TGTGCCAGCAGCAACCGGGGAGGGATCTATGGCTACACCTTC. Translation: CASSNRGGIYGYTF. Supplemented by reference TRBV7-2 and TRBJ1-2, the full variable domain reads GAGVSQSPSNKVTEKGKDVELRCDPISGHTALYWYRQSLGQGLEFLIYFQGNSAPDKSGLPSDRFSAERTGGSVSTLTIQRTQQEDSAVYLCASSNRGGIYGYTFGSGTRLTVV.

J is TRBJ2-7 and V is TRBV7-2, with 11 nucleotides matching TRBD2. The germline gives CDR1 SGHTA, CDR2 FQGNSA. The CDR3 contains 14 residues. The V gene end was trimmed by 5 bases and the J gene end by 4 bases; junction bases not matched to a gene: 4. CDR3 nucleotide sequence: TGTGCCAGCAGCACCCGACTAGCGGGGTACGAGCAGTACTTC. This codes for CASSTRLAGYEQYF.

The V and J genes are TRBV6-5 and TRBJ1-1, with a weak D call TRBD1 (6 bases). The CDR3 spans 14 residues. Between the trimmed V and J ends, which lost 10 bases and 3 bases, there was a span of 18 bases. Germline lookup yields CDR1 MNHEY and CDR2 SVGAGI. This CDR3 reads CATLGTIYDTEAFF. The CDR3 DNA sequence: TGTGCCACGTTAGGGACAATTTACGACACTGAAGCTTTCTTT.

J is TRBJ1-1 and V is TRBV27; D gene uncertain. The germline gives CDR1 MNHEY, CDR2 SMNVEV (reference sequence). V lost 2 bases and J lost 5, with 9 bases in between. This CDR3 comprises 13 residues. The DNA for the CDR3 is TGTGCCAGCAGTTTAAATTGGTGGACTGAAGCTTTCTTT. Translated, it gives CASSLNWWTEAFF.

The rearrangement links TRBV5-1 to TRBJ1-1; no definite D call. Per the germline V gene, CDR1 is SGHRS and CDR2 is YFSETQ. Trimming removed 4 bases at V and 6 bases at J, with 16 bases between. CDR3 length: 14 residues. CDR3 residues: CASSEDLWRAEAFF. The CDR3 DNA follows: TGCGCCAGCAGCGAGGACTTGTGGAGGGCTGAAGCTTTCTTT.

The chain carries TRBV2 and TRBJ1-2; D gene uncertain. Germline lookup yields CDR1 SNHLY and CDR2 FYNNEI. Deletions cut 6 bases from V and 3 bases from J, with 8 bases between. The CDR3 covers 12 residues. CDR3 sequence reads: CASRWGYYGYTF. The CDR3 DNA follows: TGTGCCAGCAGGTGGGGATACTATGGCTACACCTTC.

V is TRBV28 and J is TRBJ1-3; D not resolved. CDR3 size: 16 residues. V was shortened by 5 bases and J by 0 bases, with 14 bases between the two germline ends. Germline-derived CDR1 and CDR2 are MDHEN and SYDVKM. The CDR3 DNA sequence: TGTGCCAGCAGTCTTTCCGGCGGAATCTCTGGAAACACCATATATTTT. Translated: CASSLSGGISGNTIYF. Full variable domain (remainder filled in from reference TRBV28 and TRBJ1-3): DVKVTQSSRYLVKRTGEKVFLECVQDMDHENMFWYRQDPGLGLRLIYFSYDVKMKEKGDIPEGYSVSREKKERFSLILESASTNQTSMYLCASSLSGGISGNTIYFGEGSWLTVV.

This clone is a singleton in its sample. The V call is TRBV19, the J call TRBJ2-1, with 13 nucleotides matching TRBD2. V was pared by 4 bases and J by 6 bases, with 6 bases of the junction left unmatched. Germline CDR1 reads LNHDA; CDR2 reads SQIVND (reference sequence). The CDR3 sequence is 16 residues long. The CDR3 bases are TGTGCCAGTAGTACCCTGGGACTAGCGGGAAGCAATGAGCAGTTCTTC. Encoded protein: CASSTLGLAGSNEQFF.

J is TRBJ1-1 and V is TRBV3-1 (or the pseudogene TRBV3-2), with a weak D call TRBD1 (5 bases). The CDR3 is made up of 11 amino acids. V lost 8 bases and J 5 bases, leaving 9 bases between the germline ends. The germline V gene has CDR1 LGHDT and CDR2 YNNKEL (reference sequence). The CDR3 spells CASQGSTEAFF. DNA for the CDR3: TGTGCCAGCCAGGGAAGTACTGAAGCTTTCTTT.